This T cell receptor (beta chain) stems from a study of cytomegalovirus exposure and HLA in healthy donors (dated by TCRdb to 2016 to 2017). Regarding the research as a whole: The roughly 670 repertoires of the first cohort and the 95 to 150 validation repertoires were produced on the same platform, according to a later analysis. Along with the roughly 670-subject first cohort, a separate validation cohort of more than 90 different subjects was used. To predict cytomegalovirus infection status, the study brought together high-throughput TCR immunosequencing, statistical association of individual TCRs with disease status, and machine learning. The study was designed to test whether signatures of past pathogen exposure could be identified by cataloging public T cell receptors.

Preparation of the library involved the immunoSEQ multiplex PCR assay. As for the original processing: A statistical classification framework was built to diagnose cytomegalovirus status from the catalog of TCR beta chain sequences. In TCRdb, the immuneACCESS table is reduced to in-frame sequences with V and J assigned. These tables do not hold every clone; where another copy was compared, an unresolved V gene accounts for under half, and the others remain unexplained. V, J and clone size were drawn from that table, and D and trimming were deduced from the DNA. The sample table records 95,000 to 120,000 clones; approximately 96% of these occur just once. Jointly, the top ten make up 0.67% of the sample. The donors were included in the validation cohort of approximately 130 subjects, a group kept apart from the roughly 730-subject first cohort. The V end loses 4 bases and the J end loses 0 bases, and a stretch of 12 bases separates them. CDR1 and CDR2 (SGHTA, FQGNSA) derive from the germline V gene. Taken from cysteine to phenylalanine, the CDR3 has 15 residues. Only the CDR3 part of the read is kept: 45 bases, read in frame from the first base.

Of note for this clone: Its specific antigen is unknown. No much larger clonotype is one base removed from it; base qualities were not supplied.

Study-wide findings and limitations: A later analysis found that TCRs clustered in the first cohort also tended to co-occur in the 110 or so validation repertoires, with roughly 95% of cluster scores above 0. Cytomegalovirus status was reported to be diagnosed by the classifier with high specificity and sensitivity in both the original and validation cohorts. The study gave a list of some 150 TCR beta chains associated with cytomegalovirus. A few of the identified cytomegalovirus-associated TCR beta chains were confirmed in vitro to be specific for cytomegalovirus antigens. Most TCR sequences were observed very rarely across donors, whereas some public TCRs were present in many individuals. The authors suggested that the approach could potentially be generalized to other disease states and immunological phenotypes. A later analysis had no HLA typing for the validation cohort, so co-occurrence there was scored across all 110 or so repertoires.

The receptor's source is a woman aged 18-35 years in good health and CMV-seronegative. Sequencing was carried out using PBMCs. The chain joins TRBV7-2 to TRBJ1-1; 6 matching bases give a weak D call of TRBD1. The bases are TGTGCCAGCAGCTCACAGGGCGGTATGAACACTGAAGCTTTCTTT. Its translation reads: CASSSQGGMNTEAFF.